This T cell receptor beta chain was recorded in a study of regulatory T cells in long-lasting Graves disease. At the level of the study: Persistent Graves' disease denoted over 5 years of antithyroid drugs plus positive TSH receptor antibodies.

V lost 5 bases, J lost 8 bases, and 10 bases stayed unmatched. The CDR3 loop spans 14 amino acids. Germline V CDR1 and CDR2: SGHAT, FQNNGV. General study points: The number of shared public clonotypes was higher in persistent patients (about 3,000) than new patients (just over 950).

Worth noting for this clonotype: No antigen is known for it.

Time point: persistent/refractory GD, antithyroid drugs over 5 years with positive TRAb. RNA from PBMCs was the source of the TCR library. For TCR beta, libraries came from iRepertoire HTBI primers and Arm-PCR of CDR3 regions. TCRdb itself ran the multiplex PCR reads through MiXCR, one entry per CDR3 protein. The data hold about half a million distinct CDR3 sequences, with 22% observed a single time. The source material was peripheral blood mononuclear cells (PBMCs), sampled when the disease was refractory, from a patient treated with antithyroid drugs. The receptor was derived from a female donor with Graves disease. The chain recombines TRBV11-2 with TRBJ1-2; 8 nucleotides agree with TRBD1. The CDR3, as DNA: TGTGCCAGCAGCACCACCCGACAGGGGCGCGGCTACACCTTC. Amino acid sequence: CASSTTRQGRGYTF.